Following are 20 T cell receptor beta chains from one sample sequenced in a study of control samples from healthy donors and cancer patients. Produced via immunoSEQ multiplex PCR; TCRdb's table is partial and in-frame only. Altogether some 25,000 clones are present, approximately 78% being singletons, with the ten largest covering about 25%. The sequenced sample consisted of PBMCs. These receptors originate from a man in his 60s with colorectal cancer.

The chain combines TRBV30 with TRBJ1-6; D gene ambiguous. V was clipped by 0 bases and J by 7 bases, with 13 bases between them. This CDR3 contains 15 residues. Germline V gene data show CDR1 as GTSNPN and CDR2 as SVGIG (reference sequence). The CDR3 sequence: CAWSVLGVGNSPLHF. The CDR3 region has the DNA TGTGCCTGGAGTGTATTGGGAGTCGGCAATTCACCCCTCCACTTT.

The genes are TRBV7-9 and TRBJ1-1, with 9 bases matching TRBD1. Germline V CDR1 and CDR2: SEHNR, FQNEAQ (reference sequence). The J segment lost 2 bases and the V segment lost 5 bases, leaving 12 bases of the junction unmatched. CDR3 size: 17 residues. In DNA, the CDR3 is TGTGCCAGCAGCCTAGGACAGGGGATCCTACTTAACACTGAAGCTTTCTTT. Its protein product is CASSLGQGILLNTEAFF.

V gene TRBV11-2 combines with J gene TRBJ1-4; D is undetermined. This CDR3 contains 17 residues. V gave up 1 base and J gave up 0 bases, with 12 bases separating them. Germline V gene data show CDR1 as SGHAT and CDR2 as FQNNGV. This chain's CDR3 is CASSLGPGSSTNEKLFF. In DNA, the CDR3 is TGTGCCAGCAGCTTAGGGCCGGGGTCCTCAACTAATGAAAAACTGTTTTTT.

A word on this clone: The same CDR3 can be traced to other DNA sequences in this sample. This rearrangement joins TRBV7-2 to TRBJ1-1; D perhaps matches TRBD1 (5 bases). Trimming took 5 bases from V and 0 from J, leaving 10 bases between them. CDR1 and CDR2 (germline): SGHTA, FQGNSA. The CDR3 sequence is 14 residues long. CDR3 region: CASSPGPLNTEAFF. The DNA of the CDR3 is TGTGCCAGCAGCCCGGGACCCTTGAACACTGAAGCTTTCTTT.

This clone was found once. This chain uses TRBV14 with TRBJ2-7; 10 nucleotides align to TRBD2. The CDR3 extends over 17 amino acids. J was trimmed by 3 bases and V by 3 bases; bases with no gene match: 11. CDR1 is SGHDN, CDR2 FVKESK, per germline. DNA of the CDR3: TGTGCCAGCAGCCAGTCCCCGCTAGCGGGGGAGAACTACGAGCAGTACTTC. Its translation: CASSQSPLAGENYEQYF.

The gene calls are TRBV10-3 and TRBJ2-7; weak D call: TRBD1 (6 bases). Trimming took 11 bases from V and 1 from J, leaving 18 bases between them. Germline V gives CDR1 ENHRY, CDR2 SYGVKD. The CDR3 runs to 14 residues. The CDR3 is CASGETASSYEQYF. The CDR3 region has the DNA TGTGCCTCAGGGGAGACAGCTAGTTCCTACGAGCAGTACTTC.

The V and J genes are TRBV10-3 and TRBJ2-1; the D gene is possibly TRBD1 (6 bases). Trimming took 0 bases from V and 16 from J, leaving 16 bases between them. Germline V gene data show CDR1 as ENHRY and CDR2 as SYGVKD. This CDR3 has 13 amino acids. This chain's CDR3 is CAISESVLTGNFF. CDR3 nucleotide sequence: TGTGCCATCAGTGAGTCGGTTTTAACAGGGAACTTCTTC.

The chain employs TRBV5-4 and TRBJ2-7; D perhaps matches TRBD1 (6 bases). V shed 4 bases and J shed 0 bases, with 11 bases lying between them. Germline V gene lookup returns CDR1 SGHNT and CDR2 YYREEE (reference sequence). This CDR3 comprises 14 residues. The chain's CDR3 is CASSGGSGSYEQYF. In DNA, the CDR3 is TGTGCCAGCAGCGGGGGCTCAGGCTCCTACGAGCAGTACTTC. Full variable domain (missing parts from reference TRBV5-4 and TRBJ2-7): ETGVTQSPTHLIKTRGQQVTLRCSSQSGHNTVSWYQQALGQGPQFIFQYYREEENGRGNFPPRFSGLQFPNYSSELNVNALELDDSALYLCASSGGSGSYEQYFGPGTRLTVT.

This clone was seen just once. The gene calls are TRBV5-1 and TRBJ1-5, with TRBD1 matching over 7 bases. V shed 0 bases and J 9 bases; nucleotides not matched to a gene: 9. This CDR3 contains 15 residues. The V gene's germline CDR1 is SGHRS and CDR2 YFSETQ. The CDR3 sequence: CASSLGDSLKRPQHF. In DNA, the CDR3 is TGCGCCAGCAGCTTGGGGGACAGCCTAAAGCGGCCCCAGCATTTT.

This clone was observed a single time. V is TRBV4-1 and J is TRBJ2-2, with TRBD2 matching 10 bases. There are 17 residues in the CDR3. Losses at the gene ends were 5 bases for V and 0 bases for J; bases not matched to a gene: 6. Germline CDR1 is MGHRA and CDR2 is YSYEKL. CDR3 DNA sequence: TGCGCCAGCAGCTCGAGCGGGGGGGTATCGAACACCGGGGAGCTGTTTTTT. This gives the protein CASSSSGGVSNTGELFF.

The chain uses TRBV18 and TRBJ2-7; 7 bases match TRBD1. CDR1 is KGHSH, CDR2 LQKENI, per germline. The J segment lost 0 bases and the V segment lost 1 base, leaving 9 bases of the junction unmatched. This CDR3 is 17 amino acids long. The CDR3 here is CASSPRQRTGNSYEQYF. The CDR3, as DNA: TGTGCCAGCTCACCACGCCAAAGGACAGGCAACTCCTACGAGCAGTACTTC. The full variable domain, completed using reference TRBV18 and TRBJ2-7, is NAGVMQNPRHLVRRRGQEARLRCSPMKGHSHVYWYRQLPEEGLKFMVYLQKENIIDESGMPKERFSAEFPKEGPSILRIQQVVRGDSAAYFCASSPRQRTGNSYEQYFGPGTRLTVT.

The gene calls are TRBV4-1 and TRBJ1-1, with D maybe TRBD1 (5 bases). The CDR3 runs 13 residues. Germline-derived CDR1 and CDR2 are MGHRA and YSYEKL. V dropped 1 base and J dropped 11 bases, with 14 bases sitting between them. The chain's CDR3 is CASSQAPGRGAFF. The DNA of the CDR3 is TGCGCCAGCAGCCAAGCCCCGGGCCGGGGGGCTTTCTTT.

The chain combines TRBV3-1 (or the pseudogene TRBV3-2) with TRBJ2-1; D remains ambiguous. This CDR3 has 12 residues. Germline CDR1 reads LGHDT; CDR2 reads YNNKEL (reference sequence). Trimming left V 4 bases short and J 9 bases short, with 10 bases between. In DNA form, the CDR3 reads TGTGCCAGCAGCCTACCCGTTGGTGAGCAGTTCTTC. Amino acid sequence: CASSLPVGEQFF.

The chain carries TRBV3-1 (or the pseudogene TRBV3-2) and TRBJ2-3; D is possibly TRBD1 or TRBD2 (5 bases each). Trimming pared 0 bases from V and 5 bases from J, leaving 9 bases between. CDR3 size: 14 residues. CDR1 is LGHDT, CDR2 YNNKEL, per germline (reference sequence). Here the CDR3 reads CASSQDWGLDTQYF. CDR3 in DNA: TGTGCCAGCAGCCAAGATTGGGGGTTAGATACGCAGTATTTT.

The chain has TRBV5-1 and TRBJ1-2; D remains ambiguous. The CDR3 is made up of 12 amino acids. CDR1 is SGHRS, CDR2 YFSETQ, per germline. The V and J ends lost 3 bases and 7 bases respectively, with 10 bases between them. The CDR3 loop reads CASSSPPSGYTF. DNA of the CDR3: TGCGCCAGCAGCTCTCCCCCCAGTGGCTACACCTTC.

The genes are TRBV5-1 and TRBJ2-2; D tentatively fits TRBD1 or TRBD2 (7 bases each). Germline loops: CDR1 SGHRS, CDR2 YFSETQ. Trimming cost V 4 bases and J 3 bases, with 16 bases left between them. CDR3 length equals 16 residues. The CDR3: CASSPTSGGDTGELFF. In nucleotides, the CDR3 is TGCGCCAGCAGCCCTACCTCAGGGGGGGACACCGGGGAGCTGTTTTTT.

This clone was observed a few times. This chain's CDR3 is CASSLVDSLSYEQYF. The CDR3 bases are TGTGCCAGCAGCTTAGTTGATTCCCTCTCCTACGAGCAGTACTTC. This sequence joins TRBV7-2 and TRBJ2-7; no clear D. The CDR3 is 15 amino acids. Germline loops: CDR1 SGHTA, CDR2 FQGNSA. V dropped 1 base and J dropped 0 bases, with 10 bases sitting between them.

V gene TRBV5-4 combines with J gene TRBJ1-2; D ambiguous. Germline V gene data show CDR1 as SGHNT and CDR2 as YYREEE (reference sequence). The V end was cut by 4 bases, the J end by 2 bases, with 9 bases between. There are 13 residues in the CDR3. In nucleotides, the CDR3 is TGTGCCAGCAGCCCGGACGGGAACTATGGCTACACCTTC. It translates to CASSPDGNYGYTF.

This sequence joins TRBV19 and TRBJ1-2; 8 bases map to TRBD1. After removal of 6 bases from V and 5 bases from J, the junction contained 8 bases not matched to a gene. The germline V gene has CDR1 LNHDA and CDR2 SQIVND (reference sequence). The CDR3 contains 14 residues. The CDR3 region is CASSRQGQGYGYTF. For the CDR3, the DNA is TGTGCCAGTAGCCGACAGGGGCAGGGGTATGGCTACACCTTC.

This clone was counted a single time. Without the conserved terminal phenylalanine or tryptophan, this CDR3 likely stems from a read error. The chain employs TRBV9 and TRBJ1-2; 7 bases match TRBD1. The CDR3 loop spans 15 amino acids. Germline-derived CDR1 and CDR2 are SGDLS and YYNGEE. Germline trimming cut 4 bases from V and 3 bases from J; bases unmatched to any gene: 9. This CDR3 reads CASSPGDSLDYGYTL. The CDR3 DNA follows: TGTGCCAGCAGCCCCGGGGACAGTCTGGACTATGGCTACACCCTC.